Shown below are 25 T cell receptor beta chains from a single sample sequenced in a study of human T cells and chemical hapten exposure. TCRdb recomputed calls from the RACE reads with MiXCR, one row per CDR3 protein. Of some 90,000 distinct CDR3 sequences listed, roughly a tenth are singletons. Time point noted: patch test 3, about 24 weeks after DPC sensitization. The treatment was: therapeutic diphenylcyclopropenone sensitization with weekly scalp DPC. The source was whole blood, collected in connection with sensitization to the hapten diphenylcyclopropenone (DPC). These receptors were obtained from a woman under 40 with alopecia areata. Some clones in this sample may be carry-over from other donors' samples.

This clonotype came up many times. This chain joins TRBV6-6 and TRBJ2-3; D uncertain. This CDR3 is 15 amino acids long. The germline gives CDR1 MNHNY, CDR2 SVGAGI (reference sequence). V dropped 7 bases and J dropped 1 base, with 15 bases sitting between them. The CDR3 DNA reads TGTGCCAGCACCCAGCTGGCCCAGGGCACAGATACGCAGTATTTT. It encodes CASTQLAQGTDTQYF.

The chain employs TRBV12-3 or TRBV12-4 and TRBJ2-3; TRBD2 aligns across 14 bases. The CDR3 totals 17 residues. The junction had 5 bases not matched to a gene; V was cut back by 1 base and J by 5 bases. CDR3 in DNA: TGTGCCAGCAGTTTAGGCGGACTAGCGGGAGGTCAAGATACGCAGTATTTT. Translation gives CASSLGGLAGGQDTQYF.

This clonotype has at least ten counts. This chain connects TRBV6-1 to TRBJ2-3; 8 positions agree with TRBD2. Germline V gene data show CDR1 as MNHNS and CDR2 as SASEGT. With 1 base clipped from V and 4 bases from J, the junction kept 1 base outside the gene matches. This CDR3 region has 14 residues. The chain's CDR3 is CASSEGRGADTQYF. The DNA for the CDR3 is TGTGCCAGCAGTGAAGGGCGGGGGGCAGATACGCAGTATTTT.

This clonotype has at least ten counts. The chain recombines TRBV28 with TRBJ1-5; no reliable D call. With 6 bases removed from V and 1 base from J, the gap between germline ends came to 10 bases. Germline V lookup: CDR1 MDHEN, CDR2 SYDVKM. CDR3 length: 14 residues. The CDR3 protein is CASSTLHSNQPQHF. CDR3 in DNA: TGTGCCAGCAGCACCCTGCACAGCAATCAGCCCCAGCATTTT.

Concerning this clonotype: This clone may be a read error of a much larger clone one base away. The chain links TRBV5-4 to TRBJ2-1; perhaps TRBD2 as D (6 bases). This CDR3 comprises 15 residues. Germline V gene data show CDR1 as SGHNT and CDR2 as YYREEE (reference sequence). The chain's CDR3 is CANSLAGGIRYEQFF. The CDR3 region has the DNA TGTGCCAACAGCTTGGCGGGCGGGATTAGATATGAGCAGTTCTTC.

This clonotype showed up many times. V is TRBV6-6 and J is TRBJ1-5, with D possibly being TRBD1 (5 bases). Trimming removed 6 bases from V and 9 bases from J, with 12 bases in between. Looked up from germline, CDR1 is MNHNY and CDR2 is SVGAGI (reference sequence). This CDR3 spans 12 amino acids. The DNA of the CDR3 is TGTGCCAGCAGCCCAGGGACCTCGCCCCAGCATTTT. Translating it yields CASSPGTSPQHF.

This clonotype was observed at least ten times. This chain joins TRBV12-3 or TRBV12-4 and TRBJ1-5; the match to TRBD1 covers 7 bases. After removal of 4 bases from V and 7 bases from J, the junction contained 7 bases not matched to a gene. The CDR3 contains 14 residues. In DNA, the CDR3 is TGTGCCAGCAGTTACACCGGGACAGACCAGCCCCAGCATTTT. Translated, it gives CASSYTGTDQPQHF.

This clonotype was detected a few times. V and J are TRBV18 and TRBJ1-2; D is unresolved. This CDR3 has 14 amino acids. The germline CDR1 and CDR2 sequences are KGHSH and LQKENI. V was pared by 2 bases and J by 2 bases, with 9 bases between. Here the CDR3 reads CASSPLSLNYGYTF. CDR3 nucleotides: TGTGCCAGCTCACCATTAAGCCTGAACTATGGCTACACCTTC. Looking up the rest from reference TRBV18 and TRBJ1-2 gives the full variable domain: NAGVMQNPRHLVRRRGQEARLRCSPMKGHSHVYWYRQLPEEGLKFMVYLQKENIIDESGMPKERFSAEFPKEGPSILRIQQVVRGDSAAYFCASSPLSLNYGYTFGSGTRLTVV.

This clonotype was observed at least ten times. The J gene is TRBJ1-2, the V gene TRBV7-9; D possibly corresponds to TRBD1 (6 bases). Germline assignment: CDR1 SEHNR and CDR2 FQNEAQ (reference sequence). The CDR3 length is 14 residues. With 0 bases removed from V and 7 bases from J, the gap between germline ends came to 12 bases. CDR3 loop: CASSLATGGAGYTF. The CDR3 DNA sequence: TGTGCCAGCAGCTTAGCGACCGGGGGCGCTGGCTACACCTTC.

This clonotype has just a few counts. The chain uses TRBV5-4 and TRBJ1-6; D uncertain. CDR3 length equals 14 residues. Germline V gives CDR1 SGHNT, CDR2 YYREEE (reference sequence). Trimming cost V 3 bases and J 9 bases, with 13 bases left between them. CDR3 region: CASSYNSEGSPLHF. As DNA, the CDR3 is TGTGCCAGCAGCTACAACTCCGAAGGTTCACCCCTCCACTTT.

This clonotype was detected a few times. V usage is TRBV7-3 and J usage is TRBJ2-2; D gene ambiguous. The CDR3 consists of 14 residues. The germline V and J ends were trimmed by 5 bases and 1 base, with 8 bases remaining between them. The germline V gene has CDR1 SGHTA and CDR2 FQGTGA. The CDR3 protein is CASSPYKNTGELFF. CDR3 DNA: TGTGCCAGCAGCCCCTACAAGAACACCGGGGAGCTGTTTTTT.

V usage is TRBV6-4 and J usage is TRBJ1-1; D remains unclear. The germline V and J ends were trimmed by 6 bases and 5 bases, with 16 bases remaining between them. Germline V gene sequence: CDR1 MRHNA, CDR2 SNTAGT. This CDR3 has 14 amino acids. DNA for the CDR3: TGTGCCAGCAGGATTGACGGGAGAAGGACTGAAGCTTTCTTT. Encoded protein: CASRIDGRRTEAFF.

V is TRBV12-3 or TRBV12-4 and J is TRBJ2-2; D gene ambiguous. Trimming pared 6 bases from V and 0 bases from J, leaving 8 bases between. The CDR3 length is 14 residues. The CDR3 DNA reads TGTGCCAGCAGCAACCTAGCGAACACCGGGGAGCTGTTTTTT. Its translation: CASSNLANTGELFF.

The chain uses TRBV20-1 and TRBJ1-2; tentative D call: TRBD1 (5 bases). Germline-derived CDR1 and CDR2 are DFQATT and SNEGSKA (reference sequence). The V end lost 5 bases, the J end lost 8 bases, and 18 bases lay between the germline ends. This CDR3 has 13 amino acids. The CDR3 DNA follows: TGCAGTGCTCCGGGGACTACTCTGAGGGGCTACACCTTC. Translation: CSAPGTTLRGYTF.

This clonotype has at least ten counts. This sequence joins TRBV29-1 and TRBJ2-7, with TRBD1 as a possible D gene (5 bases). V lost 6 bases to trimming and J lost 2 bases, with 17 bases between them. From germline, CDR1 is SQVTM and CDR2 ANQGSEA. This CDR3 comprises 14 residues. In DNA form, the CDR3 reads TGCAGCGTGCCAGTACCGGACACGGCCTACGAGCAGTACTTC. This gives the protein CSVPVPDTAYEQYF.

This clonotype has a count of ten or more. The chain carries TRBV20-1 and TRBJ1-5; no clear D gene. There are 15 residues in the CDR3. Germline V gene sequence: CDR1 DFQATT, CDR2 SNEGSKA (reference sequence). Trimming shortened V by 1 base and J by 5 bases, and 15 bases separated the two germline ends. CDR3 in amino acids: CSARGFMTADQPQHF. The DNA of the CDR3 is TGCAGTGCTAGAGGTTTTATGACCGCTGATCAGCCCCAGCATTTT.

As regards this clonotype: One base away lies a much larger clone, so this may be a sequencing read error. The genes are TRBV28 and TRBJ2-2, with D uncertain. The V end lost 6 bases, the J end lost 4 bases, and 12 bases lay between the germline ends. The CDR3 runs 14 residues. Germline-derived CDR1 and CDR2 are MDHEN and SYDVKM. The CDR3 nucleotides are TGTGCCAGCAGCCCCGGGTCCTCCACCGGGGAGCTGTTTTTT. The encoded protein is CASSPGSSTGELFF.

This clonotype was found a few times. The chain recombines TRBV27 with TRBJ2-7; 14 bases are shared with TRBD2. Germline lookup yields CDR1 MNHEY and CDR2 SMNVEV (reference sequence). The CDR3 length is 14 residues. V lost 6 bases to trimming and J lost 5 bases; unmatched junction nucleotides: 3. Here the CDR3 reads CASRTSGRADEQYF. CDR3 DNA: TGTGCCAGCAGGACTAGCGGGAGGGCCGACGAGCAGTACTTC.

This clonotype was seen many times. CDR3 DNA: TGTGCCAGCAGCTTAACGTCAGGGCAGCTCAATGAGCAGTTCTTC. Protein sequence: CASSLTSGQLNEQFF. J is TRBJ2-1 and V is TRBV7-3, with a possible D match to TRBD1 (5 bases). CDR3 length: 15 residues. The ends were cut back, 0 bases at V and 6 bases at J, with 12 bases in the middle. The germline CDR1 and CDR2 sequences are SGHTA and FQGTGA.

The J gene is TRBJ2-6, the V gene TRBV18, with D possibly being TRBD2 (6 bases). Trimming took 8 bases from V and 4 from J, leaving 24 bases between them. Germline values: CDR1 KGHSH, CDR2 LQKENI. The CDR3 is 18 amino acids. Here the CDR3 reads CASQRAAGGPDGANVLTF. The CDR3 DNA sequence: TGTGCCAGCCAACGGGCCGCCGGAGGGCCAGACGGGGCCAACGTCCTGACTTTC.

This clonotype has a count of ten or more. The genes are TRBV10-1 and TRBJ1-1; tentative D call: TRBD1 (5 bases). Deletions cut 5 bases from V and 1 base from J, with 8 bases between. Germline V gene data show CDR1 as WNHNN and CDR2 as SYGVQD (reference sequence). The CDR3 contains 13 residues. The CDR3 bases are TGCGCCAGCAGTTCGGGGGGGAACACTGAAGCTTTCTTT. Its protein product is CASSSGGNTEAFF.

This clonotype has just a few counts. V usage is TRBV20-1 and J usage is TRBJ1-5; D is unresolved. Looked up from germline, CDR1 is DFQATT and CDR2 is SNEGSKA (reference sequence). V was trimmed by 3 bases and J by 7 bases, leaving 10 bases between them. This CDR3 has 12 amino acids. CDR3 nucleotide sequence: TGCAGTGCTAGGGCGGCGGGACAGCCCCAGCATTTT. Amino acid sequence: CSARAAGQPQHF.

This clonotype was recorded at least ten times. The chain combines TRBV7-2 with TRBJ2-7; D is uncertain. The V gene lost 0 bases and the J gene lost 5 bases, with 5 bases spanning the gap. Germline V gene sequence: CDR1 SGHTA, CDR2 FQGNSA. The length of the CDR3 is 12 residues. The CDR3 spells CASSLAIHEQYF. DNA for the CDR3: TGTGCCAGCAGCTTAGCTATCCACGAGCAGTACTTC.

This chain joins TRBV28 and TRBJ1-4; tentatively, D is TRBD1 (5 bases). Germline V gene data show CDR1 as MDHEN and CDR2 as SYDVKM. The CDR3 is 14 amino acids. The V gene lost 6 bases and the J gene lost 8 bases, with 16 bases spanning the gap. The CDR3 bases are TGTGCCAGCAGGGCACCGGGGGGAGGGGAAAAACTGTTTTTT. Translated: CASRAPGGGEKLFF.

This clonotype turned up a few times. The V gene is TRBV7-6, the J gene TRBJ2-1; 11 bases fit TRBD2. The germline V gene has CDR1 SGHVS and CDR2 FNYEAQ. The CDR3 has 16 residues. V was clipped by 4 bases and J by 3 bases; unmatched bases: 5. The CDR3 bases are TGTGCCAGCAGCTCTCTAGCGGGGGGCTTCTACAATGAGCAGTTCTTC. Protein product: CASSSLAGGFYNEQFF.